Here is one T cell receptor (beta chain) with its context. Its antigen is undetermined. The data were taken from a study of cytomegalovirus exposure and HLA in healthy donors. Study summary: An early data release held 70 million to 90 million unique TCRs from HLA-typed donors. Whole-study results and caveats: Some segments of the V type, notably TRBV6-2 and TRBV6-3, were excluded as indistinguishable.

This CDR3 contains 16 residues. Trimming cost V 5 bases and J 0 bases, with 14 bases left between them. Germline CDR1 LNHDA, CDR2 SQIVND (reference sequence). The PCR contained 60 Vbeta and 13 Jbeta primers. TCRdb's copy holds only in-frame clones and misses some; the assay was immunoSEQ multiplex PCR. The sample data list approximately 92,000 clones. The source material was PBMCs. The TCR comes from a woman aged 30 to 39 in good health and CMV-seronegative. J is TRBJ2-4 and V is TRBV19; D gene uncertain. CDR3 amino acids: CASSSPSVLAKNIQYF. DNA for the CDR3: TGTGCCAGTAGTTCCCCTTCTGTACTAGCCAAAAACATTCAGTACTTC.